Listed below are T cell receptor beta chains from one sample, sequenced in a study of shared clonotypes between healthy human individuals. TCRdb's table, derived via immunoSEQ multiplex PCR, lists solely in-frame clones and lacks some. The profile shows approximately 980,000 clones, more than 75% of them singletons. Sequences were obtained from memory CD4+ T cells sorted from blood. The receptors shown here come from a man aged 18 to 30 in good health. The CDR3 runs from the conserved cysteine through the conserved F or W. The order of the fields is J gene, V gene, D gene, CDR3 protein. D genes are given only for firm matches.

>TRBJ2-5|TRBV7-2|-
CASSNPTGQRSYF
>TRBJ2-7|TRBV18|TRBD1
CASSPPLSQGAVEQYF
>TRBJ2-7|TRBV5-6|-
CASSLQLTWTTSSYEQYF
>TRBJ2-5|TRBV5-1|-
CASSLQPRETQYF
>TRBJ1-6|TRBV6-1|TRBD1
CASRGQGANSPLHF
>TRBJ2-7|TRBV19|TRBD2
CASSIVGAGIYEQYF
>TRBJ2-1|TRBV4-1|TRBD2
CASRQGLAGGSGNEQFF
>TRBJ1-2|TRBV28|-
CASSTPAVYGYTF
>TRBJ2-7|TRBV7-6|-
CASSLYSSKSEQYF
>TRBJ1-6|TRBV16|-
CASRAASSYNSPLHF
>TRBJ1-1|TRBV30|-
CAWCPWDTEAFF
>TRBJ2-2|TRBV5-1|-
CASSHGWADTGELFF
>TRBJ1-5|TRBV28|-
CASGIRVVGNQPQHF
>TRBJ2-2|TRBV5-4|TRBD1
CASSFNRGDGELFF
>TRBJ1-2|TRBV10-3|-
CAISLERVNYGYTF
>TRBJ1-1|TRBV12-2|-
CASRSRPKWRWGPGTEAFF
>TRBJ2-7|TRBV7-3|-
CASSSGHDLVQYF
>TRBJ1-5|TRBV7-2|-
CASSLDSYQPQHF
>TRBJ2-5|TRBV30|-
CAWSVAGAETQYF
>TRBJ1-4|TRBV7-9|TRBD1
CASSSTGGVEKLFF
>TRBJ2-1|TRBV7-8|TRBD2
CASSPTSGNNEQFF
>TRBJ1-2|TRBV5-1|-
CASSTSGKANYGYTF
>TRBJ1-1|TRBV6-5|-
CASSDPRENTEAFF
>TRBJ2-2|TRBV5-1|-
CASSLDVGNTGELFF
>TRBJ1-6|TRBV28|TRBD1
CASAGAGGSYNSPLHF
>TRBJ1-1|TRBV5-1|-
CASSSEGLNTEAFF
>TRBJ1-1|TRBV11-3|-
CASSSHNTEAFF
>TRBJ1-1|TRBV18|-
CASSPNPLRSGTGLNTEAFF